This T cell receptor (beta chain) was identified during a study of CD8 T cells in Susac syndrome. This CDR3 is 14 amino acids long. Trimming took 7 bases from V and 1 from J, leaving 13 bases between them. Germline V gene sequence: CDR1 MDHEN, CDR2 SYDVKM. Patients with stable or active relapsing-remitting disease, all of them treatment-naive, made up the multiple sclerosis controls. Random hexamers primed reverse transcription of about 0.5 to 1 ug RNA. By means of immunoSEQ multiplex PCR, TCR beta CDR3 spanning 54 Vbeta and 13 Jbeta underwent amplification. TCRdb reprocessed the immunoSEQ multiplex PCR reads with MiXCR, giving one entry per CDR3 protein. The table has 150,000 to 200,000 distinct CDR3 sequences, approximately 93% seen once.

The chain employs TRBV28 and TRBJ1-1; TRBD1 is a possible D gene (5 bases). This TCR was recovered from a human donor with multiple sclerosis. Sample: CD4+ T cells from PBMCs. Written as DNA, the CDR3 is TGTGCCAGCATCCCATTTCAGGGGAACACTGAAGCTTTCTTT. It specifies CASIPFQGNTEAFF.